The source of this TCR beta chain is a study of T cell repertoires in cytomegalovirus infection. Study-level information: A matching HLA type, together with CMV infection, was signaled by public TCR beta signatures.

V lost 6 bases, J lost 6 bases, and 11 bases lay in between. There are 12 residues in the CDR3. Germline CDR1 MDHEN, CDR2 SYDVKM. In TCRdb, the reads were re-called with MiXCR into one record per CDR3 protein. Of roughly 720,000 distinct CDR3 sequences in the sample, roughly 36% were seen once. Findings of the study overall: Totalled public TCR beta family frequency picked out people who carried CMV plus the relevant HLA. What dominated the ex vivo response were HLA-C-restricted CMV-specific TCR beta clonotypes.

This clonotype was counted between two and nine times. Its antigen is as yet unknown. The sequenced material came from PBMCs. This receptor was taken from a human donor in good health (CMV status not recorded). Some clones in this sample may be carry-over from other donors' samples. V usage is TRBV28 and J usage is TRBJ1-1; a weak D match, TRBD1 (6 bases). This CDR3 reads CASSPRGPEAFF. The CDR3 DNA reads TGTGCCAGCAGCCCCCGGGGGCCTGAAGCTTTCTTT.